In its sample, the clone carrying this T cell receptor (beta chain) was seen many times. Its antigen is undetermined. The record originates from a study of early T cells in non-severe SARS-CoV-2 infection. Study context: Sequencing input comprised bulk RNA from unsorted whole blood; chain pairing was not available.

This CDR3 has 15 amino acids. The V and J ends lost 5 bases and 5 bases, in that order; junction bases with no gene match: 8. Individual cDNA molecules received unique molecular identifiers during library preparation. Using its own MiXCR run on the 5' RACE reads, TCRdb lists one record per CDR3 protein. The sample has more than 80,000 distinct CDR3 sequences, roughly 11% seen once. Overall study findings and caveats: VDJdb-based matching was biased toward anti-spike CD8 responses and missed private and CD4 specificities.

The sample taken for sequencing was whole blood. The TCR comes from an adult who was a healthcare worker with PCR-confirmed SARS-CoV-2 infection or an uninfected control (not recorded which). The chain couples TRBV12-3 or TRBV12-4 to TRBJ1-4, with 7 bases that match TRBD1. Written as DNA, the CDR3 is TGTGCCAGCAGTCCGTCAGGGACAGCAAATGAAAAACTGTTTTTT. This gives the protein CASSPSGTANEKLFF.